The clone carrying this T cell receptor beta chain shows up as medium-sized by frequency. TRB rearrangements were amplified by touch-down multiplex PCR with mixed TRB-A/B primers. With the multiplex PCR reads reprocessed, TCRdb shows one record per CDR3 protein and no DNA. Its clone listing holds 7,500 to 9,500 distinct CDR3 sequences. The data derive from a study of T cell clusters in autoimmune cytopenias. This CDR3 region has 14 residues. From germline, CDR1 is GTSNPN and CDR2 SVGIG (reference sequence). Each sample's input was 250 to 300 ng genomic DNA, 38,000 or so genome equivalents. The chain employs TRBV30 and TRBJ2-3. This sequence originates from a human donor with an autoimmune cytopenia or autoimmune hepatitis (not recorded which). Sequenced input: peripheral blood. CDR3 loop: CAWNVQGGTDTQYF.